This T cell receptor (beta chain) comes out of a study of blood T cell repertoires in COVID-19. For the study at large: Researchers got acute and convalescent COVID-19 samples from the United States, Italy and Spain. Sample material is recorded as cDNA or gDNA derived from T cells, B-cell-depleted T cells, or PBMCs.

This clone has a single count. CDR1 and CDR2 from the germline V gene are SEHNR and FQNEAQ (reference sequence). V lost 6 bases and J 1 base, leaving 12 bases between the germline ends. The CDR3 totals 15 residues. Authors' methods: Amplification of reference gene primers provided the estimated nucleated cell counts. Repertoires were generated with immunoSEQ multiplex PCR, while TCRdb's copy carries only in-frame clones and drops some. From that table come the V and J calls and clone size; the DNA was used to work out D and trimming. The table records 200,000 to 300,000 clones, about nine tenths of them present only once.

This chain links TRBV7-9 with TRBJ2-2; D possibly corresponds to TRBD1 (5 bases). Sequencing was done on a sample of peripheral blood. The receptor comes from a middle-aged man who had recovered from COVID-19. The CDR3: CASRTNTGNTGELFF. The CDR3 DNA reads TGTGCCAGCAGAACAAATACAGGGAACACCGGGGAGCTGTTTTTT.